This T cell receptor beta chain was documented in a study of OX40 agonist ivuxolimab in advanced cancers. Across the whole study: The eligibility criteria allowed prior anti-PD-1, anti-PD-L1 or anti-CTLA-4 therapy, and 30% to 40% had some.

Libraries were prepared by immunoSEQ multiplex PCR; TCRdb keeps only in-frame clonotypes and omits some of them. The profile shows about 93,000 clones, 92% of them singletons. From germline, CDR1 is SGHDT and CDR2 YYEEEE. The CDR3 is made up of 16 amino acids. V lost 7 bases to trimming and J lost 1 base; unmatched junction nucleotides: 11. The sample consisted of CD4+ or CD8+ T cells sorted from blood, taken in a trial of the OX40 agonist ivuxolimab. The source is an adult with an advanced solid tumor such as melanoma, head and neck, liver or kidney cancer. The chain has TRBV5-6 and TRBJ2-7, with TRBD2 identical over 10 bases. The CDR3 spells CASAGGGLAESYEQYF. For the CDR3, the DNA is TGTGCCAGCGCCGGTGGCGGACTAGCGGAATCCTACGAGCAGTACTTC.